This T cell receptor (beta chain) appears in the sequencing data of a study of blood T cell repertoires in COVID-19. Study details: The United States, Italy and Spain provided the acute and convalescent COVID-19 samples. T cells, B-cell-depleted T cells, or PBMCs provided the cDNA or gDNA that served as material.

Sequencing was performed with immunoSEQ multiplex PCR; in TCRdb, only in-frame clones are kept and a portion is missing. Of 130,000 to 150,000 clones in the sample, roughly 76% were seen once. Germline assignment: CDR1 MDHEN and CDR2 SYDVKM. The CDR3 totals 18 residues. With 1 base removed from V and 1 base from J, the gap between germline ends came to 16 bases. Specimen: peripheral blood. This clonotype was sampled from a human donor with acute or convalescent COVID-19. The donor label of this sample is uncertain. The chain links TRBV28 to TRBJ2-2; D gene unclear. The CDR3 is CASSLSSPSAGNTGELFF. In DNA form, the CDR3 reads TGTGCCAGCAGTTTATCAAGTCCCAGTGCAGGGAACACCGGGGAGCTGTTTTTT.